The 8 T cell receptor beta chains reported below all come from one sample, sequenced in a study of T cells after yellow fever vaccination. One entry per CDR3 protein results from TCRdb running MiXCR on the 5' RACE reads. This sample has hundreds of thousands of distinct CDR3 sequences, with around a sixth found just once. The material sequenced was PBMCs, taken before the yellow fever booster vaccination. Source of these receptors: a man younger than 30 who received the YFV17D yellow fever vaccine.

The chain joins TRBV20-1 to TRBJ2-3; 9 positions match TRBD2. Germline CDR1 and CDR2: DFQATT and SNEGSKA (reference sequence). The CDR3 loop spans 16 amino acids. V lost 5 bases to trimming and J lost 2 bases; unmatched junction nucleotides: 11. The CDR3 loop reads CSAGGASGVLTDTQYF. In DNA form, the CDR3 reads TGCAGTGCTGGGGGGGCTAGCGGGGTCCTCACAGATACGCAGTATTTT.

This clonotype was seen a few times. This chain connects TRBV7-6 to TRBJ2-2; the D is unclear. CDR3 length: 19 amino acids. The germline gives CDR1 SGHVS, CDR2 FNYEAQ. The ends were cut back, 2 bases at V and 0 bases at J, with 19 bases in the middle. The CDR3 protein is CASSLLGAGVAANTGELFF. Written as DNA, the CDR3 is TGTGCCAGCAGCTTACTTGGTGCCGGTGTGGCGGCGAACACCGGGGAGCTGTTTTTT.

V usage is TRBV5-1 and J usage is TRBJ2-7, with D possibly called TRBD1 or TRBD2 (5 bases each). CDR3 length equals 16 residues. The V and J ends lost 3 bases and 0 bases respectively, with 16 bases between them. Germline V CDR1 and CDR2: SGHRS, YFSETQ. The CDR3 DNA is TGCGCCAGCAGCTCCGACACTGGGACGGGCTCCTACGAGCAGTACTTC. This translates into CASSSDTGTGSYEQYF.

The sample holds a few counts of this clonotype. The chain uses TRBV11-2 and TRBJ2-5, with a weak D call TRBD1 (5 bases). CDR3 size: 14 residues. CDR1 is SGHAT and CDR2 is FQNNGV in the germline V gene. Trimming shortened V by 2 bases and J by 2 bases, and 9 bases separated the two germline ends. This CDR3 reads CASSLTDNQETQYF. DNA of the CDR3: TGTGCCAGCAGCTTAACGGACAATCAAGAGACCCAGTACTTC.

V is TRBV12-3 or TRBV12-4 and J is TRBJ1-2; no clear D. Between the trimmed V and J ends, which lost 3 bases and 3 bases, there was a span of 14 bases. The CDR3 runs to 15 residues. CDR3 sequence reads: CASSLRHLRDYGYTF. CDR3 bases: TGTGCCAGCAGTTTGAGGCACCTAAGGGACTATGGCTACACCTTC.

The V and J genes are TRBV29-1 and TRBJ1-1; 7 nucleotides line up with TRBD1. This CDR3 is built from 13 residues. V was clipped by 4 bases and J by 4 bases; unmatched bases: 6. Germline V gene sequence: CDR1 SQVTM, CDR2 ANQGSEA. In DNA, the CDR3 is TGCAGCGTTGTAAACAGGGGAAGCACTGAAGCTTTCTTT. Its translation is CSVVNRGSTEAFF.

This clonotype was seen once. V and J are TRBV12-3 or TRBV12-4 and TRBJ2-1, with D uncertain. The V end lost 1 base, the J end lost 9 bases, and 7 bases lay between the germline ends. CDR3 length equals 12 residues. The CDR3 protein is CASSLGSVEQFF. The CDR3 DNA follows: TGTGCCAGCAGTTTAGGTTCAGTTGAGCAGTTCTTC.

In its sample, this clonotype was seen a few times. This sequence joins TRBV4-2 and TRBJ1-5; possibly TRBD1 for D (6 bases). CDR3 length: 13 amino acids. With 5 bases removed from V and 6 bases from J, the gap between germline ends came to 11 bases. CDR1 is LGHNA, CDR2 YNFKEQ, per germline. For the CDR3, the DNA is TGTGCCAGCAGCAAGAACAGGGCTCAGCCCCAGCATTTT. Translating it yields CASSKNRAQPQHF.